Each of the 16 T cell receptor beta chains below was sequenced from the same sample in a study of early T cells in non-severe SARS-CoV-2 infection. TCRdb used MiXCR to reprocess the 5' RACE reads, holding one entry per CDR3 protein. The sample includes about 59,000 distinct CDR3 sequences, less than 15% seen only once; the top ten take approximately 8.5%. Material: whole blood, obtained at baseline. These TCRs come from an adult who was a healthcare worker with PCR-confirmed SARS-CoV-2 infection or an uninfected control (not recorded which).

The V call is TRBV9, the J call TRBJ1-4; 10 bases are a match to TRBD1. V gave up 2 bases and J gave up 8 bases; unmatched junction bases: 6. The germline V gene has CDR1 SGDLS and CDR2 YYNGEE. This CDR3 comprises 15 residues. The CDR3: CASSVGGTGEEKLFF. The CDR3 DNA follows: TGTGCCAGCAGCGTTGGAGGGACAGGGGAAGAAAAACTGTTTTTT. The full variable domain, rest sourced from reference TRBV9 and TRBJ1-4, is DSGVTQTPKHLITATGQRVTLRCSPRSGDLSVYWYQQSLDQGLQFLIQYYNGEERAKGNILERFSAQQFPDLHSELNLSSLELGDSALYFCASSVGGTGEEKLFFGSGTQLSVL.

The chain is built from TRBV6-2 or TRBV6-3 and TRBJ2-2, with 7 bases matching TRBD1. Germline-derived CDR1 and CDR2 are MNHEY and SVGEGT. The CDR3 covers 15 residues. Trimming removed 2 bases from V and 5 bases from J; junction bases left unmatched: 5. CDR3 loop: CASSYIQGPTGELFF. In nucleotides, the CDR3 is TGTGCCAGCAGTTACATACAGGGGCCAACCGGGGAGCTGTTTTTT.

DNA of the CDR3: TGTGCCAGCAGCCTCACGGCGGGAGGGCCCTACAATGAGCAGTTCTTC. Its protein product is CASSLTAGGPYNEQFF. The V and J genes are TRBV5-4 and TRBJ2-1; TRBD2 agrees at 9 bases. The germline gives CDR1 SGHNT, CDR2 YYREEE (reference sequence). The CDR3 is 16 residues long. Germline trimming cut 4 bases from V and 2 bases from J; bases unmatched to any gene: 7.

The chain joins TRBV2 to TRBJ2-7; the match to TRBD1 covers 8 bases. The germline gives CDR1 SNHLY, CDR2 FYNNEI. This CDR3 has 15 residues. With 5 bases clipped from V and 2 bases from J, the junction kept 8 bases outside the gene matches. The CDR3 here is CASSSTGGRAYEQYF. The CDR3 DNA sequence: TGTGCCAGCAGTTCCACAGGGGGAAGGGCCTACGAGCAGTACTTC.

This clonotype was seen more than once but under ten times. The V and J genes are TRBV7-8 and TRBJ2-2, with D perhaps assigned TRBD1 or TRBD2 (6 bases each). Germline lookup yields CDR1 SGHVS and CDR2 FQNEAQ. The CDR3 has 16 amino acids. V was cut by 2 bases and J by 0 bases, with 10 bases left in between. CDR3 DNA: TGTGCCAGCAGCTTACGGGGGCAGGCGAACACCGGGGAGCTGTTTTTT. Amino acids: CASSLRGQANTGELFF.

This clonotype came up many times. This chain joins TRBV20-1 and TRBJ2-7, with unresolved D. This CDR3 region has 15 residues. Trimming shortened V by 0 bases and J by 3 bases, and 15 bases separated the two germline ends. Germline V gene sequence: CDR1 DFQATT, CDR2 SNEGSKA (reference sequence). The CDR3 protein is CSARDQAASFYEQYF. The DNA of the CDR3 is TGCAGTGCTAGAGATCAGGCGGCCTCTTTCTACGAGCAGTACTTC.

This clonotype has just a few counts. The rearrangement links TRBV11-2 to TRBJ1-1; D is unclear. The V end was cut by 0 bases, the J end by 1 base, with 9 bases between. There are 15 residues in the CDR3. The germline gives CDR1 SGHAT, CDR2 FQNNGV. CDR3 bases: TGTGCCAGCAGCTTAGAGTGGACCGCGAACACTGAAGCTTTCTTT. It yields the protein CASSLEWTANTEAFF.

The chain combines TRBV4-3 with TRBJ2-5, with 9 bases lining up with TRBD1. Trimming removed 4 bases from V and 4 bases from J; junction bases left unmatched: 7. Germline CDR1 LGHNA, CDR2 YSLEER. This CDR3 region has 15 residues. The CDR3 reads CASSPVGTGRETQYF. In DNA, the CDR3 is TGCGCCAGCAGCCCCGTAGGGACAGGGAGAGAGACCCAGTACTTC.

This clonotype was seen a handful of times. The J gene is TRBJ2-1, the V gene TRBV4-1, with 14 bases that match TRBD2. Germline lookup yields CDR1 MGHRA and CDR2 YSYEKL. Trimming took 5 bases from V and 4 from J; bases not matched to a gene: 1. CDR3 length equals 15 residues. In DNA, the CDR3 is TGCGCCAGCAGCTGGACTAGCGGGGGGTACAATGAGCAGTTCTTC. It is translated as CASSWTSGGYNEQFF.

This clonotype was counted ten times or more. The V gene is TRBV18, the J gene TRBJ1-3, with TRBD1 as a possible D gene (5 bases). The germline V gene has CDR1 KGHSH and CDR2 LQKENI. V was clipped by 1 base and J by 3 bases, with 7 bases between them. The CDR3 spans 14 residues. CDR3 nucleotides: TGTGCCAGCTCACCACAGGGACTTGGAAACACCATATATTTT. Protein: CASSPQGLGNTIYF.

The gene calls are TRBV7-9 and TRBJ2-2; possible D gene TRBD1, 6 bases. The germline gives CDR1 SEHNR, CDR2 FQNEAQ (reference sequence). The CDR3 sequence is 14 residues long. V was trimmed by 3 bases and J by 3 bases, leaving 8 bases between them. This chain's CDR3 is CASSLDSHTGELFF. The DNA of the CDR3 is TGTGCCAGCAGCTTGGACAGTCACACCGGGGAGCTGTTTTTT. Full variable domain (missing parts from reference TRBV7-9 and TRBJ2-2): DTGVSQNPRHKITKRGQNVTFRCDPISEHNRLYWYRQTLGQGPEFLTYFQNEAQLEKSRLLSDRFSAERPKGSFSTLEIQRTEQGDSAMYLCASSLDSHTGELFFGEGSRLTVL.

The chain recombines TRBV6-2 or TRBV6-3 with TRBJ2-1; TRBD2 matches at 12 bases. V dropped 7 bases and J dropped 6; count of bases not matched to a gene: 16. CDR1 MNHEY and CDR2 SVGEGT come from the germline V gene. This CDR3 has 18 residues. The CDR3 spells CASTSLAGGPKSGNEQFF. The CDR3 DNA reads as TGTGCCAGCACCAGCCTAGCGGGAGGGCCTAAAAGTGGCAATGAGCAGTTCTTC.

In nucleotides, the CDR3 is TGTGCCAGCAGCCCACGACCGGGACTAGCGGGAGGGTTTACTAGCACAGATACGCAGTATTTT. Protein product: CASSPRPGLAGGFTSTDTQYF. The V and J genes are TRBV9 and TRBJ2-3; 16 bases align to TRBD2. J was trimmed by 0 bases and V by 4 bases; bases with no gene match: 14. This CDR3 has 21 amino acids. Germline CDR1 reads SGDLS; CDR2 reads YYNGEE.

The V gene is TRBV5-1, the J gene TRBJ2-3; a weak D match, TRBD2 (7 bases). This CDR3 is 14 amino acids long. Trimming pared 2 bases from V and 6 bases from J, leaving 13 bases between. CDR1 and CDR2 (germline): SGHRS, YFSETQ. In nucleotides, the CDR3 is TGCGCCAGCAGCTTCGGGGGGACACGGGATACGCAGTATTTT. Translation: CASSFGGTRDTQYF.

This clonotype has a handful of counts. The V and J genes are TRBV19 and TRBJ2-2, with D tentatively TRBD1 or TRBD2 (7 bases each). Germline V lookup: CDR1 LNHDA, CDR2 SQIVND (reference sequence). Trimming shortened V by 4 bases and J by 2 bases, and 14 bases separated the two germline ends. CDR3 length: 16 residues. This chain's CDR3 is CASSTLGGGNTGELFF. CDR3 DNA: TGTGCCAGTAGTACCCTGGGAGGGGGCAACACCGGGGAGCTGTTTTTT. Supplemented by reference TRBV19 and TRBJ2-2, the full variable domain reads DGGITQSPKYLFRKEGQNVTLSCEQNLNHDAMYWYRQDPGQGLRLIYYSQIVNDFQKGDIAEGYSVSREKKESFPLTVTSAQKNPTAFYLCASSTLGGGNTGELFFGEGSRLTVL.

This clonotype showed up just a few times. The chain employs TRBV29-1 and TRBJ2-5; 10 nucleotides agree with TRBD2. J lost 4 bases, V lost 4 bases, and 12 bases had no gene match. CDR3 length: 16 amino acids. Germline V gene data show CDR1 as SQVTM and CDR2 as ANQGSEA. CDR3 bases: TGCAGCGTTGCCCCTAGCGGGAGAGTCGGGACAGAGACCCAGTACTTC. Amino acids: CSVAPSGRVGTETQYF.